These 26 T cell receptor beta chains were sequenced from one sample in a study of blood T cell repertoires in COVID-19. The table came from immunoSEQ multiplex PCR; TCRdb's copy has only in-frame clones and leaves some out. The sample lists about 240,000 clones, over 80% seen once, with 2.6% in the top ten. Source material: PBMCs or T cells enriched from blood (not recorded which). These receptors were obtained from a woman in her 30s with acute COVID-19.

The chain carries TRBV11-2 and TRBJ2-7, with a weak D call TRBD2 (5 bases). Germline V gene sequence: CDR1 SGHAT, CDR2 FQNNGV. The germline V and J ends were trimmed by 1 base and 5 bases, with 12 bases remaining between them. This CDR3 contains 14 residues. The CDR3 spells CASSLAGIVDEQYF. CDR3 DNA: TGTGCCAGCAGCTTAGCCGGGATTGTCGACGAGCAGTACTTC. The variable domain in full, completed from reference TRBV11-2 and TRBJ2-7, reads EAGVAQSPRYKIIEKRQSVAFWCNPISGHATLYWYQQILGQGPKLLIQFQNNGVVDDSQLPKDRFSAERLKGVDSTLKIQPAKLEDSAVYLCASSLAGIVDEQYFGPGTRLTVT.

The rearrangement uses TRBV14 and TRBJ2-5; maybe TRBD1 (5 bases). Germline CDR1 reads SGHDN; CDR2 reads FVKESK. CDR3 length: 15 amino acids. V was pared by 0 bases and J by 5 bases, with 13 bases between. This chain's CDR3 is CASSQDQGYWETQYF. The CDR3 nucleotides are TGTGCCAGCAGCCAAGATCAGGGATATTGGGAGACCCAGTACTTC. Drawing the rest from reference TRBV14 and TRBJ2-5, the complete variable domain is EAGVTQFPSHSVIEKGQTVTLRCDPISGHDNLYWYRRVMGKEIKFLLHFVKESKQDESGMPNNRFLAERTGGTYSTLKVQPAELEDSGVYFCASSQDQGYWETQYFGPGTRLLVL.

J is TRBJ2-1 and V is TRBV5-1, with 7 bases identical to TRBD1. This CDR3 comprises 15 residues. Germline lookup yields CDR1 SGHRS and CDR2 YFSETQ. J was trimmed by 4 bases and V by 7 bases; bases with no gene match: 11. Here the CDR3 DNA reads TGCGCCAGCCGGAAACAGGGGAGAGAATACAATGAGCAGTTCTTC. Its protein is CASRKQGREYNEQFF.

The chain carries TRBV5-1 and TRBJ2-5; the D is unclear. There are 12 residues in the CDR3. The ends were cut back, 0 bases at V and 4 bases at J, with 4 bases in the middle. Germline-derived CDR1 and CDR2 are SGHRS and YFSETQ. Written as DNA, the CDR3 is TGCGCCAGCAGCTTGGACTTAGAGACCCAGTACTTC. Translated, it gives CASSLDLETQYF.

The chain combines TRBV6-5 with TRBJ1-6; D is undetermined. Germline-derived CDR1 and CDR2 are MNHEY and SVGAGI. Trimming removed 6 bases from V and 8 bases from J, with 14 bases in between. This CDR3 is built from 14 residues. The CDR3 DNA is TGTGCCAGCAGGCTACATCGGAGCGATTCACCCCTCCACTTT. As protein: CASRLHRSDSPLHF.

The genes are TRBV3-1 (or the pseudogene TRBV3-2) and TRBJ1-2; D may be TRBD1 (5 bases). V was shortened by 0 bases and J by 7 bases, with 9 bases between the two germline ends. The germline V gene has CDR1 LGHDT and CDR2 YNNKEL (reference sequence). The CDR3 length is 13 residues. The CDR3 DNA reads as TGTGCCAGCAGCCAAGAGGGGGGGACTGGCTACACCTTC. Its protein is CASSQEGGTGYTF.

The table lists this clone with a count of one. The V call is TRBV27, the J call TRBJ1-4, with 8 bases that match TRBD1. CDR1 and CDR2 (germline): MNHEY, SMNVEV (reference sequence). After removal of 2 bases from V and 6 bases from J, the junction contained 5 bases not matched to a gene. The CDR3 runs to 15 residues. CDR3 region: CASSLGPGGDEKLFF. In DNA, the CDR3 is TGTGCCAGCAGTTTAGGGCCAGGGGGCGATGAAAAACTGTTTTTT.

This chain uses TRBV5-1 with TRBJ1-4, with TRBD1 matching 7 bases. CDR3 length: 14 amino acids. V gave up 3 bases and J gave up 7 bases; unmatched junction bases: 6. Germline V gene lookup returns CDR1 SGHRS and CDR2 YFSETQ. In DNA form, the CDR3 reads TGCGCCAGCAGCTCCCAGACAGGGAGTGAAAAACTGTTTTTT. Its protein product is CASSSQTGSEKLFF.

The V gene is TRBV5-1, the J gene TRBJ2-5; possibly TRBD2 for D (5 bases). CDR1 SGHRS and CDR2 YFSETQ come from the germline V gene. V lost 2 bases, J lost 5 bases, and 10 bases lay in between. The CDR3 totals 13 residues. The CDR3 loop reads CASSFGVEETQYF. CDR3 bases: TGCGCCAGCAGCTTCGGGGTAGAGGAGACCCAGTACTTC.

This chain uses TRBV7-2 with TRBJ2-3, with D perhaps TRBD2 (7 bases). Germline loops: CDR1 SGHTA, CDR2 FQGNSA. V was shortened by 3 bases and J by 10 bases, with 26 bases between the two germline ends. The CDR3 is 17 residues long. CDR3 bases: TGTGCCAGCAGCTTCCACCGGCCTGGTAGGGGGGGGACTTCGCAGTATTTT. Encoded protein: CASSFHRPGRGGTSQYF.

The gene calls are TRBV25-1 and TRBJ1-1; 7 bases map to TRBD1. Per the germline V gene, CDR1 is MGHDK and CDR2 is SYGVNS. The V and J ends lost 1 base and 1 base, in that order; junction bases with no gene match: 6. This CDR3 is 16 amino acids long. In DNA form, the CDR3 reads TGTGCCAGCAGTGAATTTTTCCCAGGGGGGAACACTGAAGCTTTCTTT. Translating it yields CASSEFFPGGNTEAFF.

The CDR3, as DNA: TGTGCCAGCAGCTTAACCGGCTATGGCTACACCTTC. It is translated as CASSLTGYGYTF. The rearrangement links TRBV7-9 to TRBJ1-2; D gene ambiguous. V was cut by 2 bases and J by 4 bases, with 5 bases left in between. The CDR3 contains 12 residues. Germline CDR1 is SEHNR and CDR2 is FQNEAQ (reference sequence).

The CDR3 sequence is CASSVAGAGGDYGYTF. The CDR3 nucleotides read TGTGCCAGCAGCGTAGCGGGGGCGGGGGGCGACTATGGCTACACCTTC. This rearrangement joins TRBV9 to TRBJ1-2; TRBD1 might be the D (6 bases). V shed 0 bases and J shed 3 bases, with 15 bases lying between them. The CDR3 contains 16 residues. Germline V gene lookup returns CDR1 SGDLS and CDR2 YYNGEE.

The V and J genes are TRBV11-2 and TRBJ1-2, with D possibly matching TRBD1 (5 bases). The CDR3 has 15 amino acids. Deletions cut 4 bases from V and 5 bases from J, with 17 bases between. CDR1 is SGHAT and CDR2 is FQNNGV in the germline V gene. The CDR3 loop reads CASSSLGGGAYGYTF. The CDR3 DNA follows: TGTGCCAGCAGCTCCCTTGGTGGAGGGGCGTATGGCTACACCTTC.

V gene TRBV5-6 combines with J gene TRBJ1-5; TRBD1 matches 7 bases. J was trimmed by 2 bases and V by 4 bases; bases with no gene match: 6. Looked up from germline, CDR1 is SGHDT and CDR2 is YYEEEE. The CDR3 runs to 15 residues. The CDR3 DNA reads as TGTGCCAGCAGCAGTGACAGGGTAGGCAATCAGCCCCAGCATTTT. This codes for CASSSDRVGNQPQHF.

This sequence joins TRBV7-2 and TRBJ1-6, with D unclear. The V and J ends lost 5 bases and 5 bases respectively, with 4 bases between them. Germline loops: CDR1 SGHTA, CDR2 FQGNSA. CDR3 length: 12 amino acids. The CDR3 is CASSVNNSPLHF. In nucleotides, the CDR3 is TGTGCCAGCAGCGTCAATAATTCACCCCTCCACTTT.

The rearrangement uses TRBV27 and TRBJ2-5; D unresolved. Germline V gene sequence: CDR1 MNHEY, CDR2 SMNVEV (reference sequence). This CDR3 region has 18 residues. Trimming took 5 bases from V and 2 from J, leaving 24 bases between them. This CDR3 reads CASSRSQTSLAGQETQYF. The CDR3 DNA is TGTGCCAGCAGTCGTTCTCAAACCTCCCTGGCAGGACAAGAGACCCAGTACTTC.

This chain connects TRBV4-1 to TRBJ1-1, with a tentative D call TRBD1 (6 bases). The CDR3 consists of 17 residues. Germline-derived CDR1 and CDR2 are MGHRA and YSYEKL. V was shortened by 3 bases and J by 7 bases, with 24 bases between the two germline ends. CDR3 DNA: TGCGCCAGCAGCCATACGCCAGGGGCTTACCTGGCGGTTGAAGCTTTCTTT. Residues: CASSHTPGAYLAVEAFF.

The chain joins TRBV6-5 to TRBJ2-2; D is perhaps TRBD1 (6 bases). Germline loops: CDR1 MNHEY, CDR2 SVGAGI. V was cut by 6 bases and J by 2 bases, with 10 bases left in between. This CDR3 spans 14 amino acids. CDR3 sequence (DNA): TGTGCCAGCAGGAGGACAGTTAACACCGGGGAGCTGTTTTTT. Residues: CASRRTVNTGELFF.

This chain connects TRBV4-2 to TRBJ1-6; D is unresolved. Germline CDR1 is LGHNA and CDR2 is YNFKEQ. The CDR3 is 15 residues long. Between the trimmed V and J ends, which lost 0 bases and 5 bases, there was a span of 8 bases. The CDR3 loop reads CASSQEVADNSPLHF. The CDR3, as DNA: TGTGCCAGCAGCCAAGAGGTGGCGGATAATTCACCCCTCCACTTT.

Details on this clone: The same CDR3 also results from other DNA sequences found in this sample. This chain links TRBV6-5 with TRBJ1-4; TRBD1 matches at 9 bases. The CDR3 is made up of 16 amino acids. Losses at the gene ends were 3 bases for V and 4 bases for J; bases not matched to a gene: 6. The germline V gene encodes CDR1 MNHEY and CDR2 SVGAGI. The DNA of the CDR3 is TGTGCCAGCAGTTATAGGCCGGGACAGGGTAATGAAAAACTGTTTTTT. It encodes CASSYRPGQGNEKLFF.

The genes are TRBV18 and TRBJ2-7, with 7 bases identical to TRBD1. V shed 6 bases, J shed 2 bases, and the junction held 10 bases outside the gene matches. The germline V gene encodes CDR1 KGHSH and CDR2 LQKENI. This CDR3 spans 15 amino acids. The DNA of the CDR3 is TGTGCCAGCTCTCAGACCGGGACAGTTGCCTACGAGCAGTACTTC. It is translated as CASSQTGTVAYEQYF.

J is TRBJ1-1 and V is TRBV6-5, with a weak D call TRBD1 (5 bases). Germline values: CDR1 MNHEY, CDR2 SVGAGI. The CDR3 has 14 residues. Trimming stripped 0 bases from V and 5 bases from J, with 10 bases between. The CDR3 bases are TGTGCCAGCAGTTACTCTGGGGGGTGGACTGAAGCTTTCTTT. Amino acid sequence: CASSYSGGWTEAFF.

This chain joins TRBV11-2 and TRBJ2-3; D ambiguous. Germline lookup yields CDR1 SGHAT and CDR2 FQNNGV. Trimming took off 0 bases at V and 3 bases at J, with 10 bases between the two ends. The CDR3 loop spans 15 amino acids. In DNA, the CDR3 is TGTGCCAGCAGCTTAGACCCCCAGAAAACAGATACGCAGTATTTT. It codes for CASSLDPQKTDTQYF.

A single count supports this clone. The rearrangement joins TRBV5-4 to TRBJ1-2; TRBD1 is a possible D gene (6 bases). Germline values: CDR1 SGHNT, CDR2 YYREEE (reference sequence). The ends were cut back, 2 bases at V and 6 bases at J, with 11 bases in the middle. The CDR3 is 13 amino acids. CDR3 region: CASSFPGVDGYTF. CDR3 in DNA: TGTGCCAGCAGCTTCCCAGGGGTGGATGGCTACACCTTC.

V gene TRBV7-8 combines with J gene TRBJ1-4; D ambiguous. The CDR3 is 15 residues long. Trimming removed 3 bases at V and 7 bases at J, with 15 bases between. Germline V CDR1 and CDR2: SGHVS, FQNEAQ. DNA for the CDR3: TGTGCCAGCAGCTTGGATGGAGGCCCAGGTGAAAAACTGTTTTTT. Translated: CASSLDGGPGEKLFF. Based on the CDR3 plus reference TRBV7-8 and TRBJ1-4, the full variable domain is GAGVSQSPRYKVAKRGQDVALRCDPISGHVSLFWYQQALGQGPEFLTYFQNEAQLDKSGLPSDRFFAERPEGSVSTLKIQRTQQEDSAVYLCASSLDGGPGEKLFFGSGTQLSVL.